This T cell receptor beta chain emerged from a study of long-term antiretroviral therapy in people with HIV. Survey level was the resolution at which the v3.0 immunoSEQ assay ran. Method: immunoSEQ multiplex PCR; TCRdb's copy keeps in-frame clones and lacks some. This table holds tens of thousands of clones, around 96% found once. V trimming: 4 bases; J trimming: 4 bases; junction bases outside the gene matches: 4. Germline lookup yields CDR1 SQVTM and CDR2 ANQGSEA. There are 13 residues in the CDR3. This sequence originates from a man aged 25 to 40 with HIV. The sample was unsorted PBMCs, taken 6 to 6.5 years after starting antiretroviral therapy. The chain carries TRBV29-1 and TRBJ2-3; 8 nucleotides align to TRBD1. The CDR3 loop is CSVGSGGADTQYF. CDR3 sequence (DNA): TGCAGCGTTGGGTCAGGGGGCGCAGATACGCAGTATTTT.